The entry below describes one TCR beta chain. Antigen unknown. Clones were sequenced by immunoSEQ multiplex PCR, and TCRdb holds only the in-frame ones, with some missing. Here the sample spans around 60,000 clones, 82% being singletons. These data are taken from a study of OX40 agonist ivuxolimab in advanced cancers. Study context: A male proportion of approximately 83% was recorded, with mean age approximately 56 years and range roughly 23 to 90. Study findings and constraints: Among the lowest levels of clonal expansion were found in partial responders at 0.1-3.0 mg/kg. At 0.1 to 3.0 mg/kg and by week 6, clonal expansion occurred in CD4+ and CD8+ blood T cells.

The CDR3 runs 11 residues. Germline CDR1 is MNHNS and CDR2 is SASEGT. Trimming shortened V by 2 bases and J by 10 bases, and 3 bases separated the two germline ends. The chain employs TRBV6-1 and TRBJ1-6, with no clear D. The specimen comprised CD4+ or CD8+ T cells sorted from blood, sampled in a trial of the OX40 agonist ivuxolimab. The TCR originated in an adult with an advanced solid tumor such as melanoma, head and neck, liver or kidney cancer. This chain's CDR3 is CASSESSPLHF. In nucleotides, the CDR3 is TGTGCCAGCAGTGAATCCTCACCCCTCCACTTT.